This T cell receptor (beta chain) is drawn from a study of blood T cell repertoires in COVID-19. Study summary: Material from acute and convalescent COVID-19 was sourced from the United States, Italy and Spain.

Germline V gives CDR1 LNHNV, CDR2 YYDKDF (reference sequence). The CDR3 has 15 amino acids. V was clipped by 5 bases and J by 1 base; unmatched bases: 2. Profiling relied on immunoSEQ multiplex PCR, and the TCRdb table lists in-frame clones only, not all of them. In the table there are almost 350,000 clones, more than 70% of which are singletons. In terms of age and location, participants ranged from roughly 18 to 89 years and lived in approximately 24 US areas. Participants classified as exposed had met a COVID-19 case within 2 weeks before study entry. The chain carries TRBV15 and TRBJ2-6; 7 bases map to TRBD1. The source is a young woman who had been exposed to COVID-19. The source material was PBMCs or T cells enriched from blood (not recorded which). The DNA of the CDR3 is TGTGCCACCAGCGTACAGGGGTCTGGGGCCAACGTCCTGACTTTC. As protein: CATSVQGSGANVLTF. Filled out from reference TRBV15 and TRBJ2-6, the complete variable domain reads DAMVIQNPRYQVTQFGKPVTLSCSQTLNHNVMYWYQQKSSQAPKLLFHYYDKDFNNEADTPDNFQSRRPNTSFCFLDIRSPGLGDTAMYLCATSVQGSGANVLTFGAGSRLTVL.